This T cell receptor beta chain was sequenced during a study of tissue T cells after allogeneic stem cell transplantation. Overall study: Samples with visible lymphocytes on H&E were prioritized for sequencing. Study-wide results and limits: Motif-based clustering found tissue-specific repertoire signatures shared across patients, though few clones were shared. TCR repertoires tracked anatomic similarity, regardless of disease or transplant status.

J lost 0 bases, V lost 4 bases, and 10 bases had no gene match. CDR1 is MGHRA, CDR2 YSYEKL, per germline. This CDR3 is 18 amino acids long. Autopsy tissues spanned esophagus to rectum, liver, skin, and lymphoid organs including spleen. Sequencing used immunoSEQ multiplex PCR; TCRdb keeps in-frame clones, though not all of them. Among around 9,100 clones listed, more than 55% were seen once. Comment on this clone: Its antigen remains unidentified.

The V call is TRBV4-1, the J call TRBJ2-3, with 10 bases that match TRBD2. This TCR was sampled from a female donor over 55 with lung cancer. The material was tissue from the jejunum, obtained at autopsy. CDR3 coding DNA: TGCGCCAGCAGCCTGGGGCGTAGCGGGGGGTTTAGCACAGATACGCAGTATTTT. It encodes CASSLGRSGGFSTDTQYF.